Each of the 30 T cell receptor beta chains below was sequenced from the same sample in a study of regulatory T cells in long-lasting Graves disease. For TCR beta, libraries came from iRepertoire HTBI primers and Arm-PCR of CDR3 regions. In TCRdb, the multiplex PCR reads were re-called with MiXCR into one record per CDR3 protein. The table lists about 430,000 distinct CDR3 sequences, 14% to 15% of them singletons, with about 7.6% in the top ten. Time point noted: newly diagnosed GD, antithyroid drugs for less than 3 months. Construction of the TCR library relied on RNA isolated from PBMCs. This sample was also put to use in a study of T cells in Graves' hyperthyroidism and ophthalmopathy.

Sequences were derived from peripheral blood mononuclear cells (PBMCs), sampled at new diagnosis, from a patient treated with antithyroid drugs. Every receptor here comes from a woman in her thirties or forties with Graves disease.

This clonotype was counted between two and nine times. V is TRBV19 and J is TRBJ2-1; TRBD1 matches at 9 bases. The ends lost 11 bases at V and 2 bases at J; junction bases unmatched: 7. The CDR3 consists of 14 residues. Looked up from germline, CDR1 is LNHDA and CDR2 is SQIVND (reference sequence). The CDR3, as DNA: TGTGCCGTAAAGACAGGGGGGCCCTACAATGAGCAGTTCTTC. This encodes CAVKTGGPYNEQFF.

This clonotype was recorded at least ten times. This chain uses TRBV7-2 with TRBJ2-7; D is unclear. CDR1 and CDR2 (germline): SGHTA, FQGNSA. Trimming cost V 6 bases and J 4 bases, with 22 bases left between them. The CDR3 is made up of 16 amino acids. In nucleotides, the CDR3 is TGTGCCAGCAGTCGCACCCCCACCTCCTTGAGTTACGAGCAGTACTTC. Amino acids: CASSRTPTSLSYEQYF.

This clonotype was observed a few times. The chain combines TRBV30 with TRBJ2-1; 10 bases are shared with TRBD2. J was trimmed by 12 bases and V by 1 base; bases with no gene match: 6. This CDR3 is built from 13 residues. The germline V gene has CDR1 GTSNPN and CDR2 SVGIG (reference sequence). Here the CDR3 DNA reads TGTGCCTGGAGTGATCGGACTAGCGGTTCGCAGTTCTTC. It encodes CAWSDRTSGSQFF.

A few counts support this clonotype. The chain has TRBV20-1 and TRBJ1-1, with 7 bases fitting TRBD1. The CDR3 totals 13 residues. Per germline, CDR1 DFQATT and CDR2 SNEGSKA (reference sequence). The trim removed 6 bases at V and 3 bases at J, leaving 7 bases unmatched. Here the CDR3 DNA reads TGCAGTGCAAACAGGGGTGCGGACACTGAAGCTTTCTTT. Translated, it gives CSANRGADTEAFF.

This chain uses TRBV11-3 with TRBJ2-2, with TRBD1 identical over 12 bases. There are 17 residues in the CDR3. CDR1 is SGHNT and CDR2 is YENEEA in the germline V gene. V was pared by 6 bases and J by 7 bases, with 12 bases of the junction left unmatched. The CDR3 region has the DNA TGTGCCAGCAGGCACCCCGGGACAGGGGGCCATGGCGGGGAGCTGTTTTTT. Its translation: CASRHPGTGGHGGELFF.

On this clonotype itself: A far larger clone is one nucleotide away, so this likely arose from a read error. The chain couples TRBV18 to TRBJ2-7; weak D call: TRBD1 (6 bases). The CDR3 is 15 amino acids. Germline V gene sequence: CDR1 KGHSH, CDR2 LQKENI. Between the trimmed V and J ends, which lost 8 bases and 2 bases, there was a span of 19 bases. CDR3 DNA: TGTGCCAGCAGCTCAGACAGGTCATTCCCCTACGAGCAGTACTTC. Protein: CASSSDRSFPYEQYF.

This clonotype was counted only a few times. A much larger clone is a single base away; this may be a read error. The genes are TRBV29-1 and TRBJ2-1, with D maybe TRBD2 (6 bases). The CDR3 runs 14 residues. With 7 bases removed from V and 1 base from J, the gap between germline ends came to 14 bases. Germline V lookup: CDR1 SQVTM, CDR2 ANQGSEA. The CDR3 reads CSAEEGRSYNEQFF. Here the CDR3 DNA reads TGCAGCGCTGAGGAGGGGCGATCCTACAATGAGCAGTTCTTC.

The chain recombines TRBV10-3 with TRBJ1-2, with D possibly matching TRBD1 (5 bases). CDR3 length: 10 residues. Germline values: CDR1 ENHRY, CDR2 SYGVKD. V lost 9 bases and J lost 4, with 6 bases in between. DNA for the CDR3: TGTGCCATTGGGGGCTATGGCTACACCTTC. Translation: CAIGGYGYTF.

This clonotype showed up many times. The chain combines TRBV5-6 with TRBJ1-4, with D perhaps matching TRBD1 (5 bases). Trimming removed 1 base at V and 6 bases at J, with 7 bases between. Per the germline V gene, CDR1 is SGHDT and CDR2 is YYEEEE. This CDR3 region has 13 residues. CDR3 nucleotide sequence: TGTGCCAGCAGCTTGCTGGGGGATGAAAAACTGTTTTTT. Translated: CASSLLGDEKLFF.

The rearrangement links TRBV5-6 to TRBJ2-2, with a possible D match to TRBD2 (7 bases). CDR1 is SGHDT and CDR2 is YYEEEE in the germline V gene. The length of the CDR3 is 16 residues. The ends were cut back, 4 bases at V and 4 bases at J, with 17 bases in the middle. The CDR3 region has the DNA TGTGCCAGCAGCCTCAGTGGGGGGGCGCGCACCGGGGAGCTGTTTTTT. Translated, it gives CASSLSGGARTGELFF. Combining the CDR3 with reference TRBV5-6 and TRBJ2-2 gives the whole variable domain DAGVTQSPTHLIKTRGQQVTLRCSPKSGHDTVSWYQQALGQGPQFIFQYYEEEERQRGNFPDRFSGHQFPNYSSELNVNALLLGDSALYLCASSLSGGARTGELFFGEGSRLTVL.

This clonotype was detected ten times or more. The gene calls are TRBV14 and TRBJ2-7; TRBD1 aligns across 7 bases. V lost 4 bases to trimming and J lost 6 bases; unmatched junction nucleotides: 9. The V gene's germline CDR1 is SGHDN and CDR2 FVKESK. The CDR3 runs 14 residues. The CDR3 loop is CASSRRQGRGEQYF. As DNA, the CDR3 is TGTGCCAGCAGCCGCAGACAGGGAAGGGGCGAGCAGTACTTC. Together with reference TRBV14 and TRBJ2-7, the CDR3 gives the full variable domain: EAGVTQFPSHSVIEKGQTVTLRCDPISGHDNLYWYRRVMGKEIKFLLHFVKESKQDESGMPNNRFLAERTGGTYSTLKVQPAELEDSGVYFCASSRRQGRGEQYFGPGTRLTVT.

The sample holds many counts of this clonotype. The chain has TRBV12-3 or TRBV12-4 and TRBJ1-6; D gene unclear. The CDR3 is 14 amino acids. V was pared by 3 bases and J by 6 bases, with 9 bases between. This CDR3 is CASSLGNTNSPLHF. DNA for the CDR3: TGTGCCAGCAGTTTGGGGAACACTAATTCACCCCTCCACTTT.

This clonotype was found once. CDR3 loop: CASSFGGTGWNMNTEAFF. The CDR3 region has the DNA TGTGCCAGCAGCTTTGGAGGGACAGGATGGAACATGAACACTGAAGCTTTCTTT. This chain joins TRBV7-9 and TRBJ1-1; 8 bases line up with TRBD1. The J segment lost 0 bases and the V segment lost 3 bases, leaving 12 bases of the junction unmatched. The CDR3 has 18 amino acids. Looked up from germline, CDR1 is SEHNR and CDR2 is FQNEAQ (reference sequence).

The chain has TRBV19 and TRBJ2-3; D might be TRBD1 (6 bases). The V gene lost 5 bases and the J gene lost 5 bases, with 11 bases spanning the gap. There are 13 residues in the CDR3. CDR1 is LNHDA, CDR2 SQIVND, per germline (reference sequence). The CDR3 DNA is TGTGCCAGTAGTGCAATACAGGGAGATACGCAGTATTTT. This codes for CASSAIQGDTQYF.

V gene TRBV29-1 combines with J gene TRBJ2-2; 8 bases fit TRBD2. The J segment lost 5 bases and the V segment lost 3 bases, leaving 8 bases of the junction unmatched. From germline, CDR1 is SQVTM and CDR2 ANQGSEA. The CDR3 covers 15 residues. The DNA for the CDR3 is TGCAGCGTTGATGTCGGGACTAGGAGGACCGGGGAGCTGTTTTTT. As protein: CSVDVGTRRTGELFF.

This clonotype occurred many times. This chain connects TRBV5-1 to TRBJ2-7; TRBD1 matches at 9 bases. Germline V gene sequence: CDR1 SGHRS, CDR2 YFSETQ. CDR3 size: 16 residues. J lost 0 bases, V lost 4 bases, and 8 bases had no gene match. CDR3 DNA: TGCGCCAGCAGCCCTGGGGGGGGACAGGGCTCCTACGAGCAGTACTTC. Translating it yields CASSPGGGQGSYEQYF.

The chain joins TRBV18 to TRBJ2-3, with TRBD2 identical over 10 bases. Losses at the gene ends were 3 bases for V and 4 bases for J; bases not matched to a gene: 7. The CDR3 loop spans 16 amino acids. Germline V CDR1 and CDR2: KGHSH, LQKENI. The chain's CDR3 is CASSPALAGKSDTQYF. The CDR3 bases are TGTGCCAGCTCACCTGCACTAGCGGGAAAGTCAGATACGCAGTATTTT.

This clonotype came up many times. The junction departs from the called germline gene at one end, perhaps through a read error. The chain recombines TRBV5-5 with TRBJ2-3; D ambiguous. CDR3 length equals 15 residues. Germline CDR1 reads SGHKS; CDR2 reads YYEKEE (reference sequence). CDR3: CASSLEVPQTDTQYF. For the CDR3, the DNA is TGCGCCAGCAGCTTGGAAGTTCCACAGACAGATACGCAGTATTTT. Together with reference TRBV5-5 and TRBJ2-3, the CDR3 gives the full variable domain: DAGVTQSPTHLIKTRGQQVTLRCSPISGHKSVSWYQQVLGQGPQFIFQYYEKEERGRGNFPDRFSARQFPNYSSELNVNALLLGDSALYLCASSLEVPQTDTQYFGPGTRLTVL.

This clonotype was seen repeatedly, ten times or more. The CDR3 DNA follows: TGTGCCAGCAGCTTATGGGGACAGTTTTCCAAAAACATTCAGTACTTC. It yields the protein CASSLWGQFSKNIQYF. V gene TRBV7-8 combines with J gene TRBJ2-4; 7 bases are a match to TRBD1. This CDR3 is 16 amino acids long. Per the germline V gene, CDR1 is SGHVS and CDR2 is FQNEAQ. V lost 2 bases to trimming and J lost 2 bases; unmatched junction nucleotides: 6.

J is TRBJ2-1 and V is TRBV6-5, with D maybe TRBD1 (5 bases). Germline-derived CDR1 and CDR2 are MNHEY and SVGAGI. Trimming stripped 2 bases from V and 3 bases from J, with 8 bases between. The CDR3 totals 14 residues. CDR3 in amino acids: CASSYNGHYNEQFF. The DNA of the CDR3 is TGTGCCAGCAGTTACAACGGACACTACAATGAGCAGTTCTTC.

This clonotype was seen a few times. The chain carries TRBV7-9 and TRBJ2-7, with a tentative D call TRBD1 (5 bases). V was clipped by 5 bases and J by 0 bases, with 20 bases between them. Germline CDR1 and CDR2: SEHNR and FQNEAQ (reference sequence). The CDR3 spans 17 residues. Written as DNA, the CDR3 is TGTGCCAGCAGCCCTGCTACGGGCCAGGGCCTCTCCTACGAGCAGTACTTC. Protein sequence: CASSPATGQGLSYEQYF.

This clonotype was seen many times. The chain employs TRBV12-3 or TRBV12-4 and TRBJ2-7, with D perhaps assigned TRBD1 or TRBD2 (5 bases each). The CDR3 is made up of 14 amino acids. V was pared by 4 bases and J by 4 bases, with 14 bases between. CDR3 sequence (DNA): TGTGCCAGCAGTTCGATGGGGGAACGTTACGAGCAGTACTTC. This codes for CASSSMGERYEQYF.

Here the CDR3 reads CATSRKTGTNTGELFF. The CDR3 DNA reads as TGTGCCACCAGCAGAAAGACAGGGACGAACACCGGGGAGCTGTTTTTT. The chain is built from TRBV15 and TRBJ2-2; 7 bases map to TRBD1. V shed 2 bases and J 0 bases; nucleotides not matched to a gene: 3. CDR1 is LNHNV, CDR2 YYDKDF, per germline (reference sequence). There are 16 residues in the CDR3.

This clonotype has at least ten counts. For the CDR3, the DNA is TGCGCCAGCAGACCGACAGGGAAAGTTGAAGCTTTCTTT. Translated, it gives CASRPTGKVEAFF. The chain couples TRBV4-1 to TRBJ1-1; TRBD1 agrees at 7 bases. The CDR3 has 13 amino acids. V trimming: 6 bases; J trimming: 7 bases; junction bases outside the gene matches: 8. Germline CDR1 reads MGHRA; CDR2 reads YSYEKL.

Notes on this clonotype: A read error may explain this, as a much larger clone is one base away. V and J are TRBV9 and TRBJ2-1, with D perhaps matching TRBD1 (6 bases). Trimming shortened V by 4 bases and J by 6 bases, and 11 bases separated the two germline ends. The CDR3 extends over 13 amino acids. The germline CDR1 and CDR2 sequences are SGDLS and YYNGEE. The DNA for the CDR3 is TGTGCCAGCAGCACACCAGGGGCCAATGAGCAGTTCTTC. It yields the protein CASSTPGANEQFF.

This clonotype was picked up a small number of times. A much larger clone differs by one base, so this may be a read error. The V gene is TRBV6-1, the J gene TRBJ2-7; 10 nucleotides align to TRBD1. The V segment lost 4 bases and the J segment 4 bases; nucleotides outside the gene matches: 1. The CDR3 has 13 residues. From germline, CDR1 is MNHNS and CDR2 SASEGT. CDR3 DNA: TGTGCCAGCAGTGGGGACAGGGGTTACGAGCAGTACTTC. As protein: CASSGDRGYEQYF.

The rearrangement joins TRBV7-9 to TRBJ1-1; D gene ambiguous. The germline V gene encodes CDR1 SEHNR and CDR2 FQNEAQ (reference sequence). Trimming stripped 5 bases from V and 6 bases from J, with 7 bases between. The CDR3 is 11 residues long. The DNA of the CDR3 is TGTGCCAGCAGCACCCGTCCTGAAGCTTTCTTT. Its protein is CASSTRPEAFF.

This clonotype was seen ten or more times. The CDR3 region is CAINSGTASYEQYF. CDR3 nucleotides: TGTGCCATCAACTCCGGGACGGCCTCCTACGAGCAGTACTTC. The chain employs TRBV2 and TRBJ2-7; D may correspond to TRBD1 or TRBD2 (5 bases each). The V gene's germline CDR1 is SNHLY and CDR2 FYNNEI. The CDR3 runs to 14 residues. V was clipped by 10 bases and J by 0 bases, with 16 bases between them.

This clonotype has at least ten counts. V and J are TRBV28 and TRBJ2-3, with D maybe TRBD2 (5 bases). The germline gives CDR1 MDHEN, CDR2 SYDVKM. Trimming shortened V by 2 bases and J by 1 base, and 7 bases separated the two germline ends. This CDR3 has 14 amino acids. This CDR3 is CASSLIGGTDTQYF. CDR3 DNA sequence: TGTGCCAGCAGTTTAATCGGGGGCACAGATACGCAGTATTTT.

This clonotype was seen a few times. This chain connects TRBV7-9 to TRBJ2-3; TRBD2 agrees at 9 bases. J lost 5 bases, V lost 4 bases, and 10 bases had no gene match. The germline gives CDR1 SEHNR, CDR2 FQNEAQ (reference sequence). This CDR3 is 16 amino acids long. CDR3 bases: TGTGCCAGCAGCTCCCTGCCGGGACTAGCTAAAGATACGCAGTATTTT. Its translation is CASSSLPGLAKDTQYF.